The T cell receptor (beta chain) under discussion was sequenced for a study of T cell repertoires in cytomegalovirus infection. Background on the study: Through public TCR beta signatures, both CMV infection and matching HLA type were indicated.

TCRdb redid the calling of the reads with MiXCR, one entry per CDR3 protein. This sample has about 900,000 distinct CDR3 sequences, with 31% found just once. This clonotype has ten or more counts. The antigen remains unidentified. The CDR3 length is 15 residues. Germline lookup yields CDR1 MNHEY and CDR2 SMNVEV (reference sequence). V lost 3 bases, J lost 1 base, and 13 bases lay in between. The TCR comes from a human donor in good health (CMV status not recorded). Some clones in this sample may be carry-over from other donors' samples. The sequences come from cultured CD8+ T cells from PBMCs, collected from culture after CMV antigen stimulation. The chain links TRBV27 to TRBJ2-7; the D gene is possibly TRBD2 (5 bases). CDR3 protein: CASSLGAPWSYEQYF. CDR3 coding DNA: TGTGCCAGCAGTTTGGGAGCGCCCTGGTCCTACGAGCAGTACTTC.